Here is one TCR beta chain with its context. The data derive from a study of Ad26.COV2.S vaccination and SARS-CoV-2 variants. Treatment noted: 15 to 20 received Ad26.COV2.S at low or high dose, single or two shots; about 5 received placebo; per-sample allocation not given. The study sampled participants on day 63 after the first vaccine or placebo injection. The data were produced by immunoSEQ multiplex PCR, yet TCRdb's version contains in-frame clones alone and is incomplete. This table has roughly 400,000 clones, 90% appearing once. Trimming removed 8 bases from V and 0 bases from J, with 14 bases in between. CDR1 and CDR2 (germline): LNHDA, SQIVND (reference sequence). The CDR3 totals 16 residues.

The sample here was peripheral blood, taken in a trial of Ad26.COV2.S vaccine versus placebo. The chain links TRBV19 to TRBJ2-6; the D gene is possibly TRBD2 (5 bases). This TCR came from a person between 18 and 65 years old who received the Ad26.COV2.S COVID-19 vaccine or a placebo. Written as DNA, the CDR3 is TGTGCCAGTCTCGGGGATAATCCCTCTGGGGCCAACGTCCTGACTTTC. Protein sequence: CASLGDNPSGANVLTF.